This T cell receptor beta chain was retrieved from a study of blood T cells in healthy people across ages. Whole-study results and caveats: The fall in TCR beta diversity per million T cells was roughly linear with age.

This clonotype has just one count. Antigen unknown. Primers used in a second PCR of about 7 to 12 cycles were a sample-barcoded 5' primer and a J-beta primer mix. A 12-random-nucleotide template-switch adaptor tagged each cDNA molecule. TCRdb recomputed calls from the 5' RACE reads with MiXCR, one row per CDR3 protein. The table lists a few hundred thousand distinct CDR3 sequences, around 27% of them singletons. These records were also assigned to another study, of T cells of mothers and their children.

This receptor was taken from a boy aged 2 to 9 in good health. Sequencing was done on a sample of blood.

This CDR3 is CASSFRTGFDGELFF. As DNA, the CDR3 is TGCGCCAGCAGCTTCCGGACAGGGTTTGACGGGGAGCTGTTTTTT. The chain has TRBV5-1 and TRBJ2-2; 8 bases map to TRBD1. Germline CDR1 SGHRS, CDR2 YFSETQ. The CDR3 is 15 residues long. V shed 2 bases, J shed 7 bases, and the junction held 7 bases outside the gene matches.